This T cell receptor beta chain was captured in a study of patients and donors after allogeneic stem cell transplantation. MiXCR, applied by TCRdb to the RT-PCR reads, yields one record per CDR3 protein. The sample consists of about a million distinct CDR3 sequences, about 20% of them appearing once. This CDR3 comprises 16 residues. V was clipped by 1 base and J by 8 bases; unmatched bases: 5. The V gene's germline CDR1 is LNHDA and CDR2 SQIVND (reference sequence). Source material: blood, either unsorted or a sorted T cell fraction (not recorded which). This chain connects TRBV19 to TRBJ2-1; 13 nucleotides align to TRBD2. The TCR was taken from a human donor who was either an allogeneic HSCT recipient or a stem cell or donor lymphocyte infusion donor (not recorded which). It is not recorded whose cells these are; they may come from a transplant donor. The CDR3, as DNA: TGTGCCAGTAGTATAGGCGGACTAGCGGGAGCCTATGAGCAGTTCTTC. This encodes CASSIGGLAGAYEQFF.